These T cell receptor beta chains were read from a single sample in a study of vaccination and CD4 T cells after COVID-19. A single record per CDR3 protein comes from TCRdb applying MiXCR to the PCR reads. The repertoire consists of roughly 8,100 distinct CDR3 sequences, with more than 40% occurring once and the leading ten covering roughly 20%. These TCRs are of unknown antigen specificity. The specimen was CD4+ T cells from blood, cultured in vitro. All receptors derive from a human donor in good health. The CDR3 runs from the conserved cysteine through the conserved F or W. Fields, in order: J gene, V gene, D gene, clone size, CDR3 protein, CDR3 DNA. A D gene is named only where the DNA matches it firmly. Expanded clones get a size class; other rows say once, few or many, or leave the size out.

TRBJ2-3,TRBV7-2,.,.,CASSYGGTADTQYF,TGTGCCAGCAGCTATGGCGGGACCGCAGATACGCAGTATTTT
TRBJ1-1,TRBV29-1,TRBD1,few,CSVRTGGNTEAFF,TGCAGCGTAAGGACAGGCGGGAACACTGAAGCTTTCTTT
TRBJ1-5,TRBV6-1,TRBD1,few,CASRGTGVGQPQHF,TGTGCCAGCAGAGGGACAGGGGTAGGTCAGCCCCAGCATTTT
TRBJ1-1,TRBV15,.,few,CATSRETTENTEAFF,TGTGCCACCAGCAGAGAAACCACAGAGAACACTGAAGCTTTCTTT
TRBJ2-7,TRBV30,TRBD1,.,CAWSPPWGRGSYEQYF,TGTGCCTGGAGTCCCCCTTGGGGCAGGGGGAGTTACGAGCAGTACTTC
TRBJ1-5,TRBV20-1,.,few,CSASPGHLRGQPQHF,TGCAGTGCTTCTCCGGGACACCTGCGCGGGCAGCCCCAGCATTTT
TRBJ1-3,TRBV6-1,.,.,CASRMGSVSGNTIYF,TGTGCCAGCAGGATGGGCAGTGTCTCTGGAAACACCATATATTTT
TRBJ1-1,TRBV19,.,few,CASSVDSSNTEAFF,TGTGCCAGTAGTGTGGACTCTTCGAACACTGAAGCTTTCTTT
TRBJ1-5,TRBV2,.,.,CAGRAGNQPQHF,TGTGCCGGCAGGGCTGGGAATCAGCCCCAGCATTTT
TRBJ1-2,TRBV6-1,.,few,CASRLKWGQGRRAVYGYTF,TGTGCCAGCAGACTAAAGTGGGGCCAGGGGCGCAGGGCGGTCTATGGCTACACCTTC
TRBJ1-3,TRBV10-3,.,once,CAISESIGQGGNTIYF,TGTGCCATCAGTGAGTCGATCGGGCAGGGCGGAAACACCATATATTTT
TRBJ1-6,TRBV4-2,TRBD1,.,CASSQDAYRDRVSPLHF,TGTGCCAGCAGCCAAGATGCTTATCGGGACAGGGTTTCACCCCTCCACTTT
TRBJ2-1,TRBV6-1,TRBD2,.,CASSGSGTSGGLSEQFF,TGTGCCAGCAGTGGTTCCGGGACTAGCGGGGGGTTGAGTGAGCAGTTCTTC
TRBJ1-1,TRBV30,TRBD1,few,CAWSRGGANTEAFF,TGTGCCTGGAGCCGAGGGGGCGCGAACACTGAAGCTTTCTTT
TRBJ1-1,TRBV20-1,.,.,CSASSRNTEAFF,TGCAGTGCTAGTTCAAGGAACACTGAAGCTTTCTTT
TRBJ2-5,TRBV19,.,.,CASSIKGQETQYF,TGTGCCAGTAGTATAAAGGGGCAAGAGACCCAGTACTTC
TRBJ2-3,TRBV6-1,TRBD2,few,CASSRREGDTQYF,TGTGCCAGCAGTAGGCGGGAGGGAGATACGCAGTATTTT
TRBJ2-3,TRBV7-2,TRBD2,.,CASSSTSASTDTQYF,TGTGCCAGCAGCTCTACTAGCGCCAGCACAGATACGCAGTATTTT
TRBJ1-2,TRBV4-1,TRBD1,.,CASSQDLRTGRTNYGYTF,TGCGCCAGCAGCCAAGACCTAAGGACAGGGAGGACTAACTATGGCTACACCTTC
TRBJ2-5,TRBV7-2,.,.,CASSLAGGLGTQYF,TGTGCCAGCAGCTTAGCCGGGGGGCTCGGGACCCAGTACTTC
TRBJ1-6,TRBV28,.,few,CASSPRDISLHF,TGTGCCAGCAGTCCCCGGGACATATCCCTCCACTTT
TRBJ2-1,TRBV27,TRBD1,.,CASSLQGAGTYEQFF,TGTGCCAGCAGTCTACAGGGGGCGGGTACGTATGAGCAGTTCTTC
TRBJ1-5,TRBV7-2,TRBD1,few,CASSERGGANQPQHF,TGTGCCAGCAGCGAAAGAGGGGGCGCGAACCAGCCCCAGCATTTT
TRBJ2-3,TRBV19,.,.,CASRTYRVGGTDTQYF,TGTGCCAGTAGGACGTACAGAGTCGGTGGCACAGATACGCAGTATTTT